This T cell receptor (beta chain) appears in the sequencing data of a study of human T cells and chemical hapten exposure. Study information: Patch tests put 0.01% DPC on the upper back, read at 6 days.

Each CDR3 protein is one row after TCRdb ran MiXCR on the RACE reads. The sample contains 120,000 to 150,000 distinct CDR3 sequences, around 11% of which appear only once. Of note for this clonotype: Its antigen is currently unknown.

V was trimmed by 3 bases and J by 4 bases, leaving 6 bases between them. The CDR3 has 11 residues. Germline V CDR1 and CDR2: DFQATT, SNEGSKA (reference sequence). Study-level findings and limits: Counts of TCRs above 1 in 1000 frequency stayed unchanged with DPC sensitization.

The sample's time point: patch test 2, 6 weeks after DPC sensitization. The treatment: therapeutic diphenylcyclopropenone sensitization with weekly scalp DPC. Unfractionated whole blood was the source from which total RNA was extracted. This chain connects TRBV20-1 to TRBJ1-2; D ambiguous. The sample in question was whole blood, obtained in connection with sensitization to the hapten diphenylcyclopropenone (DPC). This clonotype originated in a woman aged 50 to 60 with alopecia areata. Some clones in this sample may be carry-over from other donors' samples. This chain's CDR3 is CSASSIYGYTF. In DNA, the CDR3 is TGCAGTGCTAGTTCCATCTATGGCTACACCTTC.